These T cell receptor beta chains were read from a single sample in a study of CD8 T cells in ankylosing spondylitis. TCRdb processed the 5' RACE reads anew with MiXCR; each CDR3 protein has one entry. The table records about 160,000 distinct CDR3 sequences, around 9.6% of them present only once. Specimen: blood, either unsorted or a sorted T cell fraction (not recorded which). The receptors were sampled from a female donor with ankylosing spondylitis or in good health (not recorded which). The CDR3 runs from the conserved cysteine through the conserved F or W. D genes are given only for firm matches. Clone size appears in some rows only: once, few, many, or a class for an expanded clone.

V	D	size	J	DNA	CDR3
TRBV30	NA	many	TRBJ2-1	TGTGCCTGGGGGGGGGCTACTCCTTCCTACAATGAGCAGTTCTTC	CAWGGATPSYNEQFF
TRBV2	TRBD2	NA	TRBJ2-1	TGTGCCAGCAGCTCGGGACTAGCGGGGGATGAGCAGTTCTTC	CASSSGLAGDEQFF
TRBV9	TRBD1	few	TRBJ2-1	TGTGCCAGCAGCGTAACACAGGGGTTAGTAAATGAGCAGTTCTTC	CASSVTQGLVNEQFF
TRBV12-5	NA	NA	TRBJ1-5	TGTGCTAGTGGTCTGGGGGGGAGCAATCAGCCCCAGCATTTT	CASGLGGSNQPQHF
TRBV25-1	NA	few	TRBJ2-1	TGTGCCAGCAGTGAAGGGAGCAGCAATGAGCAGTTCTTC	CASSEGSSNEQFF
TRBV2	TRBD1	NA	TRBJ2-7	TGTGCCAGCAGTGTCCCGGACAGGGGAGTTAAGACCTACGAGCAGTACTTC	CASSVPDRGVKTYEQYF
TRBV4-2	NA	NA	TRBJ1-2	TGTGCCAGCAGCCGACTGGGTGGCTACACCTTC	CASSRLGGYTF
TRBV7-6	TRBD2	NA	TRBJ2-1	TGTGCCAGCAGCCGGACTAGCGCCTACAATGAGCAGTTCTTC	CASSRTSAYNEQFF
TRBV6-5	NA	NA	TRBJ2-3	TGTGCCAGCAGTTACCGGGAATCCTACACAGATACGCAGTATTTT	CASSYRESYTDTQYF
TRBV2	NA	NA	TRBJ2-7	TGTGCCAGCAGTGAAGGGATGGACTACGAGCAGTACTTC	CASSEGMDYEQYF
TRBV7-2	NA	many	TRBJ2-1	TGTGCCAGCAGCTTAGCGCCAGGGTTTACTGAGCAGTTCTTC	CASSLAPGFTEQFF
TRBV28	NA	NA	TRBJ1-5	TGTGCCACCAGTTTAGTCCAGGGATACAATCAGCCCCAGCATTTT	CATSLVQGYNQPQHF
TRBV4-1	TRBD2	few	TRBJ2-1	TGCGCCAGCAGCCCCAAACTGAGTAGCGGGAGAGAACCCTACAATGAGCAGTTCTTC	CASSPKLSSGREPYNEQFF
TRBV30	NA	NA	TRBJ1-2	TGTGCCTGGAGTGTAGGTACAGGCTGGAACTATGGCTACACCTTC	CAWSVGTGWNYGYTF
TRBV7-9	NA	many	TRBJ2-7	TGTGCCAGCAGCTCCCCGGGGCGGTACTCCTACGAGCAGTACTTC	CASSSPGRYSYEQYF
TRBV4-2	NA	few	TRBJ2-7	TGTGCCAGCAGCCAAGTTGGCGTCTACGAGCAGTACTTC	CASSQVGVYEQYF
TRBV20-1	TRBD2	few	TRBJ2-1	TGCAGTGCTAGAGACCTAGCGGGAGGGCTGGATGAGCAGTTCTTC	CSARDLAGGLDEQFF
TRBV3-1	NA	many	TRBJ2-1	TGTGCCAGCAGCCAAGCGGCAGGGGAGCAGTTCTTC	CASSQAAGEQFF
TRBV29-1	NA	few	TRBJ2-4	TGCAGCGTGCTTTGGGGGGCCAAAAACATTCAGTACTTC	CSVLWGAKNIQYF
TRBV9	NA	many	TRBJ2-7	TGTGCCAGCAGTGGTGACGGCTACGAGCAGTACTTC	CASSGDGYEQYF
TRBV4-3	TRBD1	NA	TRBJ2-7	TGCGCCAGCAGCTCCAGTTACAGGGGCGACGAGCAGTACTTC	CASSSSYRGDEQYF
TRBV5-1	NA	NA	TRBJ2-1	TGCGCCAGCAGCGCGACAGGTTTTCATGAGAGTTTCTTC	CASSATGFHESFF
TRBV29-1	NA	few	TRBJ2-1	TGCAGCGTTGAAGTACCGGAACGAGGCTCCTACAATGAGCAGTTCTTC	CSVEVPERGSYNEQFF
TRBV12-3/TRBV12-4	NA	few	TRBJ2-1	TGTGCCAGCAGGAGGACGGACAATAAGCGTAATGAGCAGTTCTTC	CASRRTDNKRNEQFF
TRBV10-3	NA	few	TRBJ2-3	TGTGCCATCAGCGGGGACCGTACGCAGTATTTT	CAISGDRTQYF
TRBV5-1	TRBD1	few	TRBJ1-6	TGCGCCAGCAGCTTTACAGGGGGCGACTCACCCCTCCACTTT	CASSFTGGDSPLHF
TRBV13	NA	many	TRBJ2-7	TGTGCCAGCAGTTCCCAGGACAGAGGCGAGCAGTACTTC	CASSSQDRGEQYF
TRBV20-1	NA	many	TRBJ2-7	TGCAGTGCTGAGGACTTTAGCTCCTACGAGCAGTACTTC	CSAEDFSSYEQYF
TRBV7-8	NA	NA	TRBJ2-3	TGTGCCAGCAGCTTAGGTGGAGCAAGCACAGATACGCAGTATTTT	CASSLGGASTDTQYF
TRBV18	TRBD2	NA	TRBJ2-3	TGTGCCAGCTCACCCCTAGCGGGGGGTAACACAGATACGCAGTATTTT	CASSPLAGGNTDTQYF
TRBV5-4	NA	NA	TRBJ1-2	TGTGCCAGCAGCAGCAGGGCCGTAAGGGATGGCTACACCTTC	CASSSRAVRDGYTF
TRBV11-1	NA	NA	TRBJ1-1	TGTGCCAGCAGCTATCGGTCAGGGATGGATCCCCCTTTTGGGACTGAAGCTTTCTTT	CASSYRSGMDPPFGTEAFF
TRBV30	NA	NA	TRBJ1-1	TGTGTAGGACGGCTGAACACTGAAGCTTTCTTT	CVGRLNTEAFF
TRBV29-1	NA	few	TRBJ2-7	TGCAGCGTTGCCCCTCAGTGGGCGGAGGACTACGAGCAGTACTTC	CSVAPQWAEDYEQYF
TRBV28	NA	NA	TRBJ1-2	TGTGCCACCAACTACAGGGCCGGCTACACCTTC	CATNYRAGYTF
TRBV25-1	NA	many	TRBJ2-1	TGTGCCAGCAGTGAATGGGGAGTTGAGCAGTTCTTC	CASSEWGVEQFF
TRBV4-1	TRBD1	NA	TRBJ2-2	TGCGCCAGCAGCCATAGGACAGGAAACACCGGGGAGCTGTTTTTT	CASSHRTGNTGELFF
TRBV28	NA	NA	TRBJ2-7	TGTGCCAGTCTGATGACAGGCCTCTCCTACGAGCAGTACTTC	CASLMTGLSYEQYF
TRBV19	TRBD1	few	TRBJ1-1	TGTGCCAGTAGTGCTCAGGGGGCGAGCACTGAAGCTTTCTTT	CASSAQGASTEAFF
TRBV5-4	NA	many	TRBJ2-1	TGTGCCAGCAGCTTGTTGTTAACCCAATCAGGCAATGAGCAGTTCTTC	CASSLLLTQSGNEQFF
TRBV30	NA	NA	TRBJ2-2	TGTGCCTGGAGTTTGATCGGCACCGGGGAGCTGTTTTTT	CAWSLIGTGELFF
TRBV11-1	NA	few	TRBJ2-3	TGTGCCAGCAGCCCCAAGGGGGCTCTAGCGTCTAGCACAGATACGCAGTATTTT	CASSPKGALASSTDTQYF
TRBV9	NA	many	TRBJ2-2	TGTGCCAGCAGCGTAAACACCGGGGAGCTGTTTTTT	CASSVNTGELFF
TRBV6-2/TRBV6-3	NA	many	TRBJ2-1	TGTGCCAGCAGTTACCGGGAGAGTCTTAACTCCTGGAGCTCCTACAATGAGCAGTTCTTC	CASSYRESLNSWSSYNEQFF
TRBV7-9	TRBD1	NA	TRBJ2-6	TGTGCCAGCAGAGACAGGGCTGGGGCCAACGTCCTGACTTTC	CASRDRAGANVLTF